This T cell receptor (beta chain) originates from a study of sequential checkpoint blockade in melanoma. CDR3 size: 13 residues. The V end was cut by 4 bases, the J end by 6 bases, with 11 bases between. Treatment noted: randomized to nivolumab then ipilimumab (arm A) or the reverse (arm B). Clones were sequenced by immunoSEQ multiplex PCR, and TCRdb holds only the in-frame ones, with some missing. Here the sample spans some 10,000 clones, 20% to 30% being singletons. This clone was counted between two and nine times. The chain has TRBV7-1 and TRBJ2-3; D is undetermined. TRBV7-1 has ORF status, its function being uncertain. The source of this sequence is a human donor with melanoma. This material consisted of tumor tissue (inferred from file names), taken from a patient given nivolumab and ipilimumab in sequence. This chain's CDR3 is CASSFESWDTQYF. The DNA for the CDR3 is TGTGCCAGCAGCTTTGAGAGCTGGGATACGCAGTATTTT.